The sample holds a few counts of the clone carrying this T cell receptor (beta chain). This CDR3 has 15 amino acids. With V trimmed by 1 base and J by 5 bases, 3 bases remained unmatched. Germline values: CDR1 LGHDT, CDR2 YNNKEL (reference sequence). This specimen comes from a study of blood T cell repertoires in COVID-19. Study as a whole: Donors in the United States, Italy and Spain gave samples during acute or convalescent COVID-19.

Here immunoSEQ multiplex PCR was the method, and the copy in TCRdb shows in-frame clones only, minus some. This sample has more than 65,000 clones, with around 91% found just once. The TCR comes from a human donor in a cohort sampled during active COVID-19. Sequencing was performed on peripheral blood. This chain connects TRBV3-1 (or the pseudogene TRBV3-2) to TRBJ1-3; TRBD1 matches 9 bases. CDR3 DNA sequence: TGTGCCAGCAGCCAAGTTGGGACAGGGAGAAACACCATATATTTT. It codes for CASSQVGTGRNTIYF.